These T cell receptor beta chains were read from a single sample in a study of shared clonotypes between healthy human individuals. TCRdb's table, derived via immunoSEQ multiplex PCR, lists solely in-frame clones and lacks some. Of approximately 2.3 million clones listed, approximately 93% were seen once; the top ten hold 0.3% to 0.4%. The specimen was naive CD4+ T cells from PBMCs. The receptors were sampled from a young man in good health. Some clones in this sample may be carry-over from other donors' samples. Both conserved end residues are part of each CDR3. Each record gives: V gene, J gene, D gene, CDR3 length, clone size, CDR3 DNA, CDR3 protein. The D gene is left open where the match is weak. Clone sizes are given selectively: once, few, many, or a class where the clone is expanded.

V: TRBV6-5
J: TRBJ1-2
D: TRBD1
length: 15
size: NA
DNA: TGTGCCAGCAGACGCACCGGGACAGGCGCTTTCGGCTACACCTTC
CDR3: CASRRTGTGAFGYTF

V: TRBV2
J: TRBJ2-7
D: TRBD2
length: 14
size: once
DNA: TGTGCCAGCAGTGAGGCGCGGGAGGGATACGAGCAGTACTTC
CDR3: CASSEAREGYEQYF

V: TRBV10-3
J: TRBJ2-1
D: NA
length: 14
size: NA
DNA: TGTGCCATCAGTGAGTCTAGCCGGGTAGGGGAGCAGTTCTTC
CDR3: CAISESSRVGEQFF

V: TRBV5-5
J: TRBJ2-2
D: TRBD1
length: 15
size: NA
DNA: TGTGCCAGCAGCTCGGGACAGTTTTCCACCGGGGAGCTGTTTTTT
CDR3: CASSSGQFSTGELFF

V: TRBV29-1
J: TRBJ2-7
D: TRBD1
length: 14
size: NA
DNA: TGCAGCGCCTCGCCCGGGACAGAGTCCTACGAGCAGTACTTC
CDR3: CSASPGTESYEQYF

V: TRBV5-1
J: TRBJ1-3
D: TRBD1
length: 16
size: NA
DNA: TGCGCCAGCAGCTCGGGACAGGGCTCCTCTGGAAACACCATATATTTT
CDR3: CASSSGQGSSGNTIYF

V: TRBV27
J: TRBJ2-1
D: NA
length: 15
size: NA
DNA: TGTGCCAGCAGTTTAGGACAGACAGGTAGTTTTGCGCAGTTCTTC
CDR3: CASSLGQTGSFAQFF

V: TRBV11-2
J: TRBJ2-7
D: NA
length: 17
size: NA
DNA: TGTGCCAGCAGCTTAGCCCCACCGCGTTCTAGCTCCTACGAGCAGTACTTC
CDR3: CASSLAPPRSSSYEQYF

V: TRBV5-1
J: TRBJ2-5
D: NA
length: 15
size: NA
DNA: TGCGCCAGCAAAAGCTCAGGGGCTTACCAAGAGACCCAGTACTTC
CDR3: CASKSSGAYQETQYF

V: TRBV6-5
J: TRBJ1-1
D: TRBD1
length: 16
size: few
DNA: TGTGCCAGCAGTTACGTGGGGACAGTAGCGAACACTGAAGCTTTCTTT
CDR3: CASSYVGTVANTEAFF

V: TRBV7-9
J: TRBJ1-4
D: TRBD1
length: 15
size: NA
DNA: TGTGCCAGCAGCCTAGGACAGGCCGGTGTTGAAAAACTGTTTTTT
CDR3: CASSLGQAGVEKLFF

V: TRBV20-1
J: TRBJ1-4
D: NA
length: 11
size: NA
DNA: TGCAGTGCTAGAGGGGCGGGTTTCAGGTTTTTT
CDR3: CSARGAGFRFF

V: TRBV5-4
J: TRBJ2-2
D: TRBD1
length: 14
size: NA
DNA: TGTGCCAGCAGCCGCCAGGGGGCCCCCGGGGAGCTGTTTTTT
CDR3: CASSRQGAPGELFF

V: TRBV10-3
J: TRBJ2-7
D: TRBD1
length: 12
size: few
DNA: TGTGCCATCAGTGAGGGACAGGGTGAGCAGTACTTC
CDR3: CAISEGQGEQYF

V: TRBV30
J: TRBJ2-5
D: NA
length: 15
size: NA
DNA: TGTGCCTGGAGTGTACTGGCAGGGACCGCGCAGACCCAGTACTTC
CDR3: CAWSVLAGTAQTQYF

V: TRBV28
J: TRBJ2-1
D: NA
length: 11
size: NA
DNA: TGTGCCAGCAGTTCCCTGTTTGAGCAGTTCTTC
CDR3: CASSSLFEQFF

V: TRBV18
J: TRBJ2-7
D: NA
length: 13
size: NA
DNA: TGTGCCAGCTCACCAACTCCCCCCTACGAGCAGTACTTC
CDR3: CASSPTPPYEQYF

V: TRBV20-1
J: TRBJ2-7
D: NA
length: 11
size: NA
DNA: TGCAGTGCTAGAGAGATGTCCGAGCAGTACTTC
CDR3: CSAREMSEQYF

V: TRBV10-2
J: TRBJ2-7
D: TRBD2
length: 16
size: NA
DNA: TGCGCCAGCAGCGCCCCGGGGACTAGCGCTTCCTACGAGCAGTACTTC
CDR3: CASSAPGTSASYEQYF

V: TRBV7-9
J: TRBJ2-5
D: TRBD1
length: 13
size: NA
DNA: TGTGCCAGCAGCTACAGGGGGCCGGGGGAGCAGTACTTC
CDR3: CASSYRGPGEQYF

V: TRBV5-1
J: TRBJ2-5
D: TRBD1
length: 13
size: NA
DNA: TGCGCCAGCAGTTATGGACAGGGGGAGACCCAGTACTTC
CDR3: CASSYGQGETQYF

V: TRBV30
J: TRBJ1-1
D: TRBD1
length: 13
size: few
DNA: TGTGCCTGGAGTTACAGGGGAGGCACTGAAGCTTTCTTT
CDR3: CAWSYRGGTEAFF

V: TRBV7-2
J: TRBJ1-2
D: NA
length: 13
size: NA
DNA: TGTGCCAGCAGCTTAGACAGGCGACGGGGCTACACCTTC
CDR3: CASSLDRRRGYTF

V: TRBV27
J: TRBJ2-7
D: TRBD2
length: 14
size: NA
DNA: TGTGCCAGCGGATCTCAGGGAGGGTCCCCCGAGCAGTACTTC
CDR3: CASGSQGGSPEQYF

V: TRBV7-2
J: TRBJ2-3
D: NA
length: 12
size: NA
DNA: TGTGCCAGCAGCCCGGGGGTCGATACGCAGTATTTT
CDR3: CASSPGVDTQYF

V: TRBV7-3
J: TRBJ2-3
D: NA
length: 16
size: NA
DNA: TGTGCCAGCAGCCCCGGCCAGGGAAGGCCCCCAGATACGCAGTATTTT
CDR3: CASSPGQGRPPDTQYF

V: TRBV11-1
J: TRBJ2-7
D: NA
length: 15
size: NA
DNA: TGTGCCAGCAGCGCCCGGACAGTAGCCGGGACCGAGCAGTACTTC
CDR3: CASSARTVAGTEQYF

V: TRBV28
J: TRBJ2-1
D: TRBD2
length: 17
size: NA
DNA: TGTGCCAGCAAGAAGGACCGACTAGCGGGGGGGCCCGGGGAGCAGTTCTTC
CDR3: CASKKDRLAGGPGEQFF

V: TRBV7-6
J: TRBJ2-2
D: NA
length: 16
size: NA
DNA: TGTGCCAGCAGCTCACTTCTGGCAGACCTGACCGGGGAGCTGTTTTTT
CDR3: CASSSLLADLTGELFF

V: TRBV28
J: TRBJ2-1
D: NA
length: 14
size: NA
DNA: TGTGCCAGCAGTCTCCCCCAGGACTACAATGAGCAGTTCTTC
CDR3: CASSLPQDYNEQFF

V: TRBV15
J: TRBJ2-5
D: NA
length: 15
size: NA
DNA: TGTGCCACCAGCAGAGGTGGGGCGTACCAAGAGACCCAGTACTTC
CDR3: CATSRGGAYQETQYF

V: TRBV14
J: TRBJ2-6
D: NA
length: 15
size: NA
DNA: TGTGCCAGCAGCCTCCAAATAATTGGGGCCAACGTCCTGACTTTC
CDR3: CASSLQIIGANVLTF

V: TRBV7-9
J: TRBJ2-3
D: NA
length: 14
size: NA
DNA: TGTGCCAGCAGCTTACTGGGGGGCACAGATACGCAGTATTTT
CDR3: CASSLLGGTDTQYF

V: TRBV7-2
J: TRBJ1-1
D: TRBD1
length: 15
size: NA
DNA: TGTGCCAGCAGCTGGGACAGGGTTCCGAACACTGAAGCTTTCTTT
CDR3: CASSWDRVPNTEAFF

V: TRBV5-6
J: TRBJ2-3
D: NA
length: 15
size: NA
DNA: TGTGCCAGCAGCCCTAGACAGACCGGCACAGATACGCAGTATTTT
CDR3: CASSPRQTGTDTQYF

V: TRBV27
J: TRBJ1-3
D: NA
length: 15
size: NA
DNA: TGTGCCAGCAGCACAGTACGGCCCTCTGGAAACACCATATATTTT
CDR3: CASSTVRPSGNTIYF

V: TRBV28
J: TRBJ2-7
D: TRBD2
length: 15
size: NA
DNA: TGTGCCAGCAGTTTATCGGCGGGAGGTATCCACGAGCAGTACTTC
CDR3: CASSLSAGGIHEQYF

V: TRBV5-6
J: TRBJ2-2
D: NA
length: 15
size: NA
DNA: TGTGCCAGCGGATACAGGTTCGCGAACACCGGGGAGCTGTTTTTT
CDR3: CASGYRFANTGELFF

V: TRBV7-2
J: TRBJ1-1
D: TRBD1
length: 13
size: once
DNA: TGTGCCAGCAGCTTCAGGGGGGGAGGTGAAGCTTTCTTT
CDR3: CASSFRGGGEAFF

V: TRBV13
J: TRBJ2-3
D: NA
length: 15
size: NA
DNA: TGTGCCAGCAGCTCGACAGGGAGGAAGACAGATACGCAGTATTTT
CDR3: CASSSTGRKTDTQYF

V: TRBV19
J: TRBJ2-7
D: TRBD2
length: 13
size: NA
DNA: TGTGCCAGTAGTATAAATGAACTAGCGGAGCAGTACTTC
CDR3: CASSINELAEQYF

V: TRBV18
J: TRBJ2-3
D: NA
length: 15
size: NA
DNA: TGTGCCAGCTCACGCGTACTAGCTAGCACAGATACGCAGTATTTT
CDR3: CASSRVLASTDTQYF

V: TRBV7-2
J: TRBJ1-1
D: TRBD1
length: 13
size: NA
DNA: TGTGCCAGCAGCAAAACAGGGGGCACTGAAGCTTTCTTT
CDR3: CASSKTGGTEAFF

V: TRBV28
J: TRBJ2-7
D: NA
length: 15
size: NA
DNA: TGTGCCAGCAGTTTCACGCTAGTTGCAAGCTACGAGCAGTACTTC
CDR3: CASSFTLVASYEQYF

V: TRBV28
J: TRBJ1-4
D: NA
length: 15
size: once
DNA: TGTGCCAGCAGCGGAAACACAGGGTTTTATGAAAAACTGTTTTTT
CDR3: CASSGNTGFYEKLFF

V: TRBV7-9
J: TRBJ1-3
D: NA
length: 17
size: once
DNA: TGTGCCAGCAGCTTAGCGGGGACGGTCCCGTCTGGAAACACCATATATTTT
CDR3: CASSLAGTVPSGNTIYF

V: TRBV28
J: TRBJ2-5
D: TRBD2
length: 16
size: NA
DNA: TGTGCCAGCAGTTCCCTCGGGACTAGCGGGAGGGAGACCCAGTACTTC
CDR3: CASSSLGTSGRETQYF

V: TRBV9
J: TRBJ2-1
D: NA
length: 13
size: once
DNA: TGTGCCAGCAGCCGGGAGCCCGGGGGAGAGCAGTTCTTC
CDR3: CASSREPGGEQFF

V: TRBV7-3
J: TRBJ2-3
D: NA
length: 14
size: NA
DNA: TGTGCCAGCAGCTTAGGCCTAGCAACAGATACGCAGTATTTT
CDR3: CASSLGLATDTQYF

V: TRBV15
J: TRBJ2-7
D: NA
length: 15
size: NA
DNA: TGTGCCACCAGCAGAGGGAGGGACAGATCCTACGAGCAGTACTTC
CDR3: CATSRGRDRSYEQYF

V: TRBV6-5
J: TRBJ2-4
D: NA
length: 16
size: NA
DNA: TGTGCCAGCAGTTCGATAGGTGGGGGGGCCAAAAACATTCAGTACTTC
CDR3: CASSSIGGGAKNIQYF

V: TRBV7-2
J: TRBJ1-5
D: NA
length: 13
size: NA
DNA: TGTGCCAGCAGCTTAACTGGGAATCAGCCCCAGCATTTT
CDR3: CASSLTGNQPQHF

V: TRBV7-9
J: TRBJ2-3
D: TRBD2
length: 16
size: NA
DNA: TGTGCCAGCAGCCTTACATCTAGCGGTCGCACAGATACGCAGTATTTT
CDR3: CASSLTSSGRTDTQYF

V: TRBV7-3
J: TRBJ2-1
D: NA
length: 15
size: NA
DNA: TGTGCCAGCAGCTTATCCCGTAGCTCCTACAATGAGCAGTTCTTC
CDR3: CASSLSRSSYNEQFF

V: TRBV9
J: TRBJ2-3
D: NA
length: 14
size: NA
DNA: TGTGCCAGCAGCGTAGTAGGGGGCACAGATACGCAGTATTTT
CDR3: CASSVVGGTDTQYF